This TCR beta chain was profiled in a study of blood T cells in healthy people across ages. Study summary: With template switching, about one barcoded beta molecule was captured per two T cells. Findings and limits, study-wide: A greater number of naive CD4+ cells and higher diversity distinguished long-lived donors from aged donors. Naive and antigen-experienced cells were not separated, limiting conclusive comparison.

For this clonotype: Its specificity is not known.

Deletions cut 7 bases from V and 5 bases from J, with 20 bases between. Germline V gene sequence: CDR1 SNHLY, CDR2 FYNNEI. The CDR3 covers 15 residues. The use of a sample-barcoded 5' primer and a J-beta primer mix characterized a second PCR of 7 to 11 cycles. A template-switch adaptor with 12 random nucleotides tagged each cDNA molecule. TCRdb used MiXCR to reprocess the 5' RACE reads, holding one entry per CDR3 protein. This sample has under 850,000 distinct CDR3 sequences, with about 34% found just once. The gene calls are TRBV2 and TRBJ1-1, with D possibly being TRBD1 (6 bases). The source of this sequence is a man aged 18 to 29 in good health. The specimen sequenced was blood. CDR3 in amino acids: CASTYDGGLLTEAFF. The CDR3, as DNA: TGTGCCAGCACATACGACGGGGGGCTTCTGACTGAAGCTTTCTTT.